One sample yielded the 23 T cell receptor beta chains listed below, sequenced in a study of T cells expressing NK-cell markers. TCRdb re-called the 5' RACE reads and shows each CDR3 protein once, DNA omitted. This sample's table reports fewer than 550,000 distinct CDR3 sequences. The specimen was blood T cells: a sorted CD56 or NKG2C T cell subset, CD4+ or CD8+ T cells, or bulk PBMC T cells (not recorded which). The source of these receptors is a woman aged 45-65 years in good health.

The V gene is TRBV29-1, the J gene TRBJ2-2. Looked up from germline, CDR1 is SQVTM and CDR2 is ANQGSEA. CDR3 size: 15 residues. CDR3 loop: CSASVSSANTGELFF.

V usage is TRBV7-2 and J usage is TRBJ2-1; the TCRdb D gene call, TRBD2, has no DNA to confirm it. The CDR3 is made up of 13 amino acids. The germline gives CDR1 SGHTA, CDR2 FQGNSA. The CDR3 loop is CASSWALGNEQFF. The complete variable domain, with remaining parts taken from reference TRBV7-2 and TRBJ2-1, reads GAGVSQSPSNKVTEKGKDVELRCDPISGHTALYWYRQSLGQGLEFLIYFQGNSAPDKSGLPSDRFSAERTGGSVSTLTIQRTQQEDSAVYLCASSWALGNEQFFGPGTRLTVL.

The chain links TRBV20-1 to TRBJ1-2. Germline V CDR1 and CDR2: DFQATT, SNEGSKA (reference sequence). The CDR3 is 16 amino acids. The CDR3 sequence is CSAPPGQRLSSYGYTF.

The chain couples TRBV6-5 to TRBJ2-1; TCRdb names TRBD2, which stays unverified in the absence of DNA. Germline V gives CDR1 MNHEY, CDR2 SVGAGI. The CDR3 has 12 amino acids. CDR3 sequence reads: CASRNPSGIEFF.

The J gene is TRBJ2-5, the V gene TRBV12-3 or TRBV12-4; the D gene TCRdb calls, TRBD1, cannot be checked with no DNA. The CDR3 is 15 residues long. The CDR3 loop reads CASSPSRSQGETQYF.

The V call is TRBV9, the J call TRBJ2-2. This CDR3 has 13 residues. The germline gives CDR1 SGDLS, CDR2 YYNGEE. This chain's CDR3 is CASSVEIFGELFF.

The chain combines TRBV20-1 with TRBJ2-7; the D call from TCRdb, TRBD1, cannot be confirmed without DNA. CDR3 size: 15 residues. Per germline, CDR1 DFQATT and CDR2 SNEGSKA (reference sequence). The CDR3 region is CSARDGGTGAYEQYF.

This chain uses TRBV29-1 with TRBJ2-6; without DNA, the TCRdb call of TRBD2 cannot be checked. The CDR3 length is 18 residues. Germline CDR1 reads SQVTM; CDR2 reads ANQGSEA. CDR3 in amino acids: CSVVMGGRGASGANVLTF. Using reference TRBV29-1 and TRBJ2-6 for the parts outside the CDR3, the full variable domain is SAVISQKPSRDICQRGTSLTIQCQVDSQVTMMFWYRQQPGQSLTLIATANQGSEATYESGFVIDKFPISRPNLTFSTLTVSNMSPEDSSIYLCSVVMGGRGASGANVLTFGAGSRLTVL.

The chain has TRBV19 and TRBJ1-3; TCRdb outputs TRBD1, but without DNA this stays unchecked. CDR1 and CDR2 (germline): LNHDA, SQIVND (reference sequence). The CDR3 extends over 14 amino acids. The CDR3 loop is CASGTGVDTNTIYF.

The chain employs TRBV15 and TRBJ1-1. Germline V lookup: CDR1 LNHNV, CDR2 YYDKDF (reference sequence). The CDR3 contains 14 residues. CDR3 amino acids: CATSRDFEGTEAFF.

This chain links TRBV20-1 with TRBJ2-3; TCRdb returns TRBD2, unconfirmable since there is no DNA. Germline-derived CDR1 and CDR2 are DFQATT and SNEGSKA (reference sequence). The CDR3 length is 18 residues. This CDR3 reads CSARRGSGGLAVTDTQYF.

The chain employs TRBV29-1 and TRBJ2-5; TCRdb lists TRBD1, though no DNA is available to test this call. The CDR3 spans 13 residues. Germline V CDR1 and CDR2: SQVTM, ANQGSEA. This CDR3 reads CSVAPRLGETQYF. Based on the CDR3 plus reference TRBV29-1 and TRBJ2-5, the full variable domain is SAVISQKPSRDICQRGTSLTIQCQVDSQVTMMFWYRQQPGQSLTLIATANQGSEATYESGFVIDKFPISRPNLTFSTLTVSNMSPEDSSIYLCSVAPRLGETQYFGPGTRLLVL.

This sequence joins TRBV7-9 and TRBJ1-4; TCRdb outputs TRBD1, but without DNA this stays unchecked. CDR3 size: 14 residues. Germline assignment: CDR1 SEHNR and CDR2 FQNEAQ (reference sequence). CDR3 amino acids: CASTGQGDVEKLFF.

The rearrangement links TRBV29-1 to TRBJ2-5. Germline-derived CDR1 and CDR2 are SQVTM and ANQGSEA. The CDR3 spans 14 residues. This chain's CDR3 is CSVELAGRSETQYF.

The V and J genes are TRBV12-3 or TRBV12-4 and TRBJ1-5; without DNA, the TCRdb call of TRBD1 cannot be checked. This CDR3 contains 13 residues. This CDR3 reads CASSRGADQPQHF.

This chain connects TRBV11-3 to TRBJ2-1; absent DNA, TCRdb's TRBD2 call cannot be checked. Germline V gene data show CDR1 as SGHNT and CDR2 as YENEEA. The CDR3 is 17 residues long. The CDR3 sequence is CASSLEGLAGPYNEQFF.

The V call is TRBV10-3, the J call TRBJ2-7. There are 12 residues in the CDR3. Per germline, CDR1 ENHRY and CDR2 SYGVKD. The CDR3 spells CATAGNSYEQYF.

V and J are TRBV5-1 and TRBJ1-1. Germline V gives CDR1 SGHRS, CDR2 YFSETQ. This CDR3 region has 15 residues. Here the CDR3 reads CASSLDRAFNTEAFF.

J is TRBJ2-7 and V is TRBV24-1. Germline values: CDR1 KGHDR, CDR2 SFDVKD. This CDR3 comprises 12 residues. The CDR3 sequence: CATSDIGVTQYF.

The chain combines TRBV5-5 with TRBJ2-2; lacking DNA, the TRBD2 call made by TCRdb goes unchecked. Germline V gene data show CDR1 as SGHKS and CDR2 as YYEKEE (reference sequence). The CDR3 is 18 amino acids. The CDR3 loop is CASSFPGTSGRNTGELFF.

This chain links TRBV6-5 with TRBJ2-7; TCRdb outputs TRBD1, but without DNA this stays unchecked. The CDR3 covers 14 residues. The germline gives CDR1 MNHEY, CDR2 SVGAGI. This chain's CDR3 is CASSYWGGSEEQYF.

The chain joins TRBV12-3 or TRBV12-4 to TRBJ2-6; the TCRdb call, TRBD1, lacks DNA for checking. The CDR3 length is 17 residues. The CDR3 reads CASSAGTGSSGANVLTF.

V is TRBV10-3 and J is TRBJ1-5; the TRBD1 assignment by TCRdb is unverifiable without DNA. Germline-derived CDR1 and CDR2 are ENHRY and SYGVKD. The CDR3 totals 14 residues. This chain's CDR3 is CAISESRGDQPQHF.